These 21 T cell receptor beta chains were sequenced from one sample in a study of Ad26.COV2.S vaccination and SARS-CoV-2 variants. The treatment was: about 20 received Ad26.COV2.S at low or high dose, single or two shots; 5 received placebo; per-sample allocation not given. The study sampled participants on day 63 after the first vaccine or placebo injection. The repertoire was sequenced with immunoSEQ multiplex PCR; TCRdb's copy has only in-frame clones and lacks some. The top ten hold roughly an eighth of the sample, which has 430,000 or so clones, over 75% seen once. The sequenced sample was peripheral blood, obtained in a trial of Ad26.COV2.S vaccine versus placebo. Receptors originate from a person aged 18 to 65 who received the Ad26.COV2.S COVID-19 vaccine or a placebo.

The rearrangement links TRBV10-3 to TRBJ2-6; D not resolved. V was trimmed by 0 bases and J by 0 bases, leaving 9 bases between them. This CDR3 is built from 17 residues. Germline V gene data show CDR1 as ENHRY and CDR2 as SYGVKD. Here the CDR3 DNA reads TGTGCCATCAGTGAGTCTGAGGTTAGCTCTGGGGCCAACGTCCTGACTTTC. It yields the protein CAISESEVSSGANVLTF.

The chain employs TRBV5-5 and TRBJ2-7, with TRBD2 matching over 7 bases. Germline CDR1 and CDR2: SGHKS and YYEKEE (reference sequence). J was trimmed by 1 base and V by 6 bases; bases with no gene match: 7. There are 14 residues in the CDR3. The CDR3 DNA sequence: TGTGCCAGCATATTGGGAGGGCAATCCTACGAGCAGTACTTC. It specifies CASILGGQSYEQYF.

This chain uses TRBV27 with TRBJ1-5; tentatively, D is TRBD1 (6 bases). Germline values: CDR1 MNHEY, CDR2 SMNVEV (reference sequence). This CDR3 has 14 residues. Trimming cost V 1 base and J 6 bases, with 10 bases left between them. The CDR3 nucleotides read TGTGCCAGCAGTTTATTCACCAGGGGTCAGCCCCAGCATTTT. This sequence encodes CASSLFTRGQPQHF.

Details on this clone: Distinct nucleotide sequences in the sample also encode this CDR3. The rearrangement links TRBV7-9 to TRBJ2-7; no clear D gene. Germline V lookup: CDR1 SEHNR, CDR2 FQNEAQ (reference sequence). The CDR3 sequence is 13 residues long. V lost 1 base, J lost 1 base, and 5 bases lay in between. CDR3 in amino acids: CASSLGDSYEQYF. CDR3 bases: TGTGCCAGCAGCTTAGGCGATTCCTACGAGCAGTACTTC.

The chain joins TRBV6-5 to TRBJ1-2; 12 bases are shared with TRBD1. Trimming cost V 0 bases and J 7 bases; bases outside gene matches: 3. The V gene's germline CDR1 is MNHEY and CDR2 SVGAGI. The CDR3 has 15 residues. CDR3 DNA: TGTGCCAGCAGTTACTCTGGGACAGGGGGCTTTGGCTACACCTTC. Protein: CASSYSGTGGFGYTF.

The genes are TRBV5-4 and TRBJ1-2, with TRBD1 matching 7 bases. This CDR3 is built from 16 residues. CDR1 SGHNT and CDR2 YYREEE come from the germline V gene (reference sequence). V lost 4 bases, J lost 4 bases, and 13 bases stayed unmatched. Written as DNA, the CDR3 is TGTGCCAGCAGCCCTCGACAGGGCCCTTGGACCTATGGCTACACCTTC. Its protein is CASSPRQGPWTYGYTF.

The chain combines TRBV4-3 with TRBJ2-1; D is possibly TRBD1 or TRBD2 (5 bases each). Trimming stripped 2 bases from V and 0 bases from J, with 11 bases between. This CDR3 region has 16 residues. Per germline, CDR1 LGHNA and CDR2 YSLEER. The CDR3 loop is CASSQSSGLSYNEQFF. The CDR3 bases are TGCGCCAGCAGCCAAAGCTCGGGGCTCTCCTACAATGAGCAGTTCTTC.

V gene TRBV3-1 (or the pseudogene TRBV3-2) combines with J gene TRBJ2-2; TRBD1 matches 11 bases. Losses at the gene ends were 0 bases for V and 7 bases for J; bases not matched to a gene: 4. Germline V lookup: CDR1 LGHDT, CDR2 YNNKEL (reference sequence). The CDR3 spans 16 residues. For the CDR3, the DNA is TGTGCCAGCAGCCAAGAAGGACAGGGGGCGTTCGGGGAGCTGTTTTTT. Protein sequence: CASSQEGQGAFGELFF.

This chain connects TRBV7-6 to TRBJ2-3, with 10 positions matching TRBD1. CDR1 and CDR2 from the germline V gene are SGHVS and FNYEAQ. V lost 5 bases, J lost 4 bases, and 15 bases stayed unmatched. CDR3 size: 18 residues. The CDR3 DNA follows: TGTGCCAGCAGCGTGAACCCGCCCGGGACAGGGGTGGCAGATACGCAGTATTTT. Translated: CASSVNPPGTGVADTQYF.

Notes on this clone: The junction differs from germline at one of its ends, possibly a read error. This sequence joins TRBV5-1 and TRBJ2-5; no clear D. Germline-derived CDR1 and CDR2 are SGHRS and YFSETQ. The CDR3 spans 13 residues. The DNA for the CDR3 is TGCGCCAGCAGCTTGGCCTTTGATGATAACCCCGACTTC. Its protein product is CASSLAFDDNPDF.

This clone was counted between two and nine times. The chain combines TRBV7-2 with TRBJ2-1, with a possible D match to TRBD2 (5 bases). In germline, CDR1 is SGHTA, CDR2 FQGNSA. The CDR3 runs 13 residues. With 5 bases removed from V and 6 bases from J, the gap between germline ends came to 11 bases. The CDR3 loop is CASSLGIANEQFF. Written as DNA, the CDR3 is TGTGCCAGCAGCCTCGGGATTGCCAATGAGCAGTTCTTC.

The genes are TRBV13 and TRBJ2-1; 11 bases are a match to TRBD2. The CDR3 is made up of 18 amino acids. Unmatched junction bases numbered 15, after V lost 3 bases and J lost 8 bases. The germline CDR1 and CDR2 sequences are PRHDT and FYEKMQ (reference sequence). CDR3 DNA: TGTGCCAGCAGCTTTCAGAAACTAGCGGGAGCGTCCCCCGATGAGCAGTTCTTC. Its protein is CASSFQKLAGASPDEQFF.

The V gene is TRBV27, the J gene TRBJ1-2; a weak D match, TRBD1 (6 bases). Trimming took off 5 bases at V and 4 bases at J, with 14 bases between the two ends. This CDR3 has 14 amino acids. Germline values: CDR1 MNHEY, CDR2 SMNVEV (reference sequence). The CDR3 DNA reads TGTGCCAGCAGTCCCCTTACAGGGATCTATGGCTACACCTTC. Encoded protein: CASSPLTGIYGYTF.

The chain recombines TRBV10-1 with TRBJ1-2; D gene uncertain. The V and J ends lost 2 bases and 8 bases respectively, with 12 bases between them. The length of the CDR3 is 13 residues. The germline CDR1 and CDR2 sequences are WNHNN and SYGVQD (reference sequence). The CDR3 region is CASSEVPGRGYTF. The CDR3 DNA follows: TGCGCCAGCAGTGAGGTCCCCGGACGGGGCTACACCTTC.

The rearrangement links TRBV7-9 to TRBJ2-2, with D unresolved. The ends were cut back, 5 bases at V and 5 bases at J, with 3 bases in the middle. Per germline, CDR1 SEHNR and CDR2 FQNEAQ (reference sequence). The CDR3 contains 11 residues. The CDR3 bases are TGTGCCAGCAGCCGGACCGGGGAGCTGTTTTTT. This codes for CASSRTGELFF.

V gene TRBV7-2 combines with J gene TRBJ2-3, with 14 bases matching TRBD2. V dropped 0 bases and J dropped 2; count of bases not matched to a gene: 10. The CDR3 is made up of 20 amino acids. Germline-derived CDR1 and CDR2 are SGHTA and FQGNSA. This CDR3 reads CASSLAGTSGSRGPTDTQYF. The CDR3 bases are TGTGCCAGCAGCTTAGCCGGGACTAGCGGGAGCAGAGGGCCCACAGATACGCAGTATTTT.

The chain combines TRBV18 with TRBJ2-6, with a weak D call TRBD1 (6 bases). From germline, CDR1 is KGHSH and CDR2 LQKENI. CDR3 size: 15 residues. V was clipped by 1 base and J by 3 bases, with 7 bases between them. The CDR3 region is CASSPQGVGANVLTF. CDR3 coding DNA: TGTGCCAGCTCACCACAGGGGGTTGGGGCCAACGTCCTGACTTTC.

V usage is TRBV29-1 and J usage is TRBJ2-1; TRBD1 matches 7 bases. V was clipped by 6 bases and J by 12 bases; unmatched bases: 14. The CDR3 loop spans 13 amino acids. Per the germline V gene, CDR1 is SQVTM and CDR2 is ANQGSEA. The CDR3 DNA reads as TGCAGCGTCCGAGGGACAGACGCCGGCGGGCAGTTCTTC. It codes for CSVRGTDAGGQFF.

The rearrangement links TRBV4-1 to TRBJ2-7, with TRBD2 matching over 7 bases. The trim removed 3 bases at V and 2 bases at J, leaving 10 bases unmatched. Germline V gene lookup returns CDR1 MGHRA and CDR2 YSYEKL. This CDR3 contains 16 residues. Here the CDR3 DNA reads TGCGCCAGCAGCCAGTCCGCTAGCGGTCTTACCTACGAGCAGTACTTC. The encoded protein is CASSQSASGLTYEQYF.

The chain has TRBV28 and TRBJ2-6, with D tentatively TRBD1 (6 bases). Trimming stripped 1 base from V and 0 bases from J, with 16 bases between. Germline V CDR1 and CDR2: MDHEN, SYDVKM. CDR3 length: 19 amino acids. The CDR3 DNA sequence: TGTGCCAGCAGTTTATTTAGCAGACAGGCATCCTCTGGGGCCAACGTCCTGACTTTC. Translation: CASSLFSRQASSGANVLTF.

This clone has only a few counts. The chain is built from TRBV20-1 and TRBJ2-1; weak D call: TRBD2 (6 bases). V was shortened by 8 bases and J by 8 bases, with 13 bases between the two germline ends. In germline, CDR1 is DFQATT, CDR2 SNEGSKA (reference sequence). This CDR3 is built from 11 residues. Written as DNA, the CDR3 is TGCAGTACGACTAGACTCTATGAGCAGTTCTTC. This codes for CSTTRLYEQFF.